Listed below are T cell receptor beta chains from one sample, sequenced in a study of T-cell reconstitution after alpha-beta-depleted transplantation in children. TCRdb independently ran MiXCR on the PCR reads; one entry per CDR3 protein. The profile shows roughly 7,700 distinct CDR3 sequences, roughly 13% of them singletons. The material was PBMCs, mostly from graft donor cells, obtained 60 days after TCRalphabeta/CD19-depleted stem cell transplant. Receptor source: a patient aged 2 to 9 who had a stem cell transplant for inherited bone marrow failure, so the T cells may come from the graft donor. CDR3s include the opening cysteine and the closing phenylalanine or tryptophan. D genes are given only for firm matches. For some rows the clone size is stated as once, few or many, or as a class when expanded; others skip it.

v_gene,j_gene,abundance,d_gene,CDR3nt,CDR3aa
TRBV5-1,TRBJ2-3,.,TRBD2,TGCGCCAGCAGCTTGGTAGCGGGAGCAGATACGCAGTATTTT,CASSLVAGADTQYF
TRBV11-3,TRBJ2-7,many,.,TGTGCCAGCAGCTTAGAGTCTTCCTACGAGCAGTACTTC,CASSLESSYEQYF
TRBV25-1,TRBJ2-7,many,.,TGTGCCAGCAGTGACTTTACTCACTACGAGCAGTACTTC,CASSDFTHYEQYF
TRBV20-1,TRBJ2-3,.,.,TGCAGTGCTAGTACCCAGGGGGGCCCAGATACGCAGTATTTT,CSASTQGGPDTQYF
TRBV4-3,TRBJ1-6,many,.,TGCGCCAGCAGCATGACGGGACTCAGGAGCTCCTATAATTCACCCCTCCACTTT,CASSMTGLRSSYNSPLHF
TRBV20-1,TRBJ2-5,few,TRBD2,TGCTGTGCTAGAGATCGACTAGCGGGGCAAGAGACCCAGTACTTC,CCARDRLAGQETQYF
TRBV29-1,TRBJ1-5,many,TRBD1,TGCAGCGCAGGGGGGAGCAATCAGCCCCAGCATTTT,CSAGGSNQPQHF
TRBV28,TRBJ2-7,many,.,TGTGCCAGCAGTTTATTGACCTACGAGCAGTACTTC,CASSLLTYEQYF
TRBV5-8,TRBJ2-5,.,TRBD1,TGTGCCATGAGACCCGGGACAGGGGGTCGGGAGACCCAGTACTTC,CAMRPGTGGRETQYF
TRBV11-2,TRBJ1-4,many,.,TGTGCCAGCAGCTCCATCCAGGGAAGAAATGAAAAACTGTTTTTT,CASSSIQGRNEKLFF
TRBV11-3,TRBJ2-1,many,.,TGTGCCAGCAGCCCGAGGGAGAATGAGCAGTTCTTC,CASSPRENEQFF
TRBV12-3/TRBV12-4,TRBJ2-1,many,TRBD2,TGTGCCAGCAGTACACAGCGGGAGGGCCTAGATGAGCAGTTCTTC,CASSTQREGLDEQFF
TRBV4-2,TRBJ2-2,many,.,TGTGCCAGCAGCCGACCCGAGGAGAACACCGGGGAGCTGTTTTTT,CASSRPEENTGELFF
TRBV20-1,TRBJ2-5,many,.,TGCAGTGCGGGGCCCCTCCGAGCCCCCGAGACCCAGTACTTC,CSAGPLRAPETQYF
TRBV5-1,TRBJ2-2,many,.,TGCGCCAGCAGCTTGGCTGGAGAAACCGGGGAGCTGTTTTTT,CASSLAGETGELFF
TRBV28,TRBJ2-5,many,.,TGTGCCAGCAGACTGCAAGGGCAAGAGACCCAGTACTTC,CASRLQGQETQYF
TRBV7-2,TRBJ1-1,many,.,TGTGCCAGCAGCTCAAGAGTGAACACTGAAGCTTTCTTT,CASSSRVNTEAFF
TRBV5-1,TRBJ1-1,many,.,TGCGCCAGCAGCTTGCCCAGCCAGAACACTGAAGCTTTCTTT,CASSLPSQNTEAFF
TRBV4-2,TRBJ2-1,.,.,TGTGCCATCAGCCCCGGGCTAGTGGGAGTGGAGCAGTTCTTC,CAISPGLVGVEQFF
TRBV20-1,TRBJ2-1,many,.,TGCAGTGCCCTGTACAATGAGCAGTTCTTC,CSALYNEQFF
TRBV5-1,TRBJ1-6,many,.,TGCGCCAGCAGCTTGGAACCGCGCCTCGGCGATTCACCCCTCCACTTT,CASSLEPRLGDSPLHF
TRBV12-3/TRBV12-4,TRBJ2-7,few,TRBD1,TGTGCCATCAGTTTAGGAGACGGACAGGGGCGAGGGAGGGGGTACGAGCAGTACTTC,CAISLGDGQGRGRGYEQYF
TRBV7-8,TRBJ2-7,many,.,TGTGCCAGCAGCTATTCTGAGCGGGCTCGGTACGAGCAGTACTTC,CASSYSERARYEQYF
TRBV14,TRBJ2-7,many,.,TGTGCCAGCAGCCGCGCATCTACCTACGAGCAGTACTTC,CASSRASTYEQYF
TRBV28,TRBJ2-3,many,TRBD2,TGTGCCAGCAGGAACTTACTAGCGGGAGGCACAGATACGCAGTATTTT,CASRNLLAGGTDTQYF
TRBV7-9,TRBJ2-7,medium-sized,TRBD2,TGTGCCAGCAGCTCCCCTGGACTAGCCGTCGAGCAGTACTTC,CASSSPGLAVEQYF
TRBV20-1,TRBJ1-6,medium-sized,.,TGCAGTGCTAGCGTACAGGGACGGAAGTCACCCCTCCACTTT,CSASVQGRKSPLHF
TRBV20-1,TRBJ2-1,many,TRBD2,TGCAGTGCTAGTCGGCGACTAGCGTGGGGGGACTCCTACAATGAGCAGTTCTTC,CSASRRLAWGDSYNEQFF
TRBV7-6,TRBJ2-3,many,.,TGTGCCAGCAGCCGGGCACAGGGCACAGATACGCAGTATTTT,CASSRAQGTDTQYF
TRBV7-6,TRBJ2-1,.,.,TGTGCCAGCAGCTTAGATGGGGCAGGTTCCTACAATGAGCAGTTCTTC,CASSLDGAGSYNEQFF
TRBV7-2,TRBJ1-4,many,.,TGTGCCAGCAGCCAGTTTAGTGAAAAACTGTTTTTT,CASSQFSEKLFF
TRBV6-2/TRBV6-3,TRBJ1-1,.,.,TGTGCCAGCAGTAGGAACACGGACACTGAAGCTTTCTTT,CASSRNTDTEAFF
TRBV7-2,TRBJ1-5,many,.,TGTGCCAGCAGCTCATTACGGGTGGGGCAGCCCCAGCATTTT,CASSSLRVGQPQHF
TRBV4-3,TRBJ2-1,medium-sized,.,TGCGCCAGCAGCCAAGAGGCACCTGGGGATGAGCAGTTCTTC,CASSQEAPGDEQFF
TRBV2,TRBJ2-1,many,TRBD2,TGTGCCAGCATCCTCCTCATATTAGCGGGAGGAGAGACATTGAATGAGCAGTTCTTC,CASILLILAGGETLNEQFF
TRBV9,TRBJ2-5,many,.,TGTGCCAGCAGCGTAGTCCCGGATCCGGAGACCCAGTACTTC,CASSVVPDPETQYF
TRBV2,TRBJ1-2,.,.,TGTGCCAGCACACTGGGCTATGGCTACACCTTC,CASTLGYGYTF
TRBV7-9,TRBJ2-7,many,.,TGTGCCAGCAGCTTAACAGGGGGGGCGTACGAGCAGTACTTC,CASSLTGGAYEQYF
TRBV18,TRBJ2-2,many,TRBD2,TGTGCCAGCTCACCAGTGGGACTAACGAACACCGGGGAGCTGTTTTTT,CASSPVGLTNTGELFF
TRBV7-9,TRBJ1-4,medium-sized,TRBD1,TGTGCCAGCAGCCTGGGACAGCGAGACGAAAAACTGTTTTTT,CASSLGQRDEKLFF
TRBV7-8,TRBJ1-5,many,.,TGTGCCAGCAGCTCTCATAGGACGGGGCAAAGGGGCAATCAGCCCCAGCATTTT,CASSSHRTGQRGNQPQHF
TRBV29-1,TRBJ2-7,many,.,TGCAGCGTTGCCGGGACAACCTACGAGCAGTACTTC,CSVAGTTYEQYF
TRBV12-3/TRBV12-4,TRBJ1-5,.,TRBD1,TGTGCCAGCAGTTTCTGGACAGGGCAGCAGCCCCAGCATTTT,CASSFWTGQQPQHF
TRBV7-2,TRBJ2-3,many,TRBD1,TGTGCCAGCAGCTTAGCGTATTGGACAGGGTTGTTTGATACGCAGTATTTT,CASSLAYWTGLFDTQYF
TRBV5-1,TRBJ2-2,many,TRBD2,TGCGCCAGCAGCTTACTAGCGGCGAACACCGGGGAGCTGTTTTTT,CASSLLAANTGELFF